This T cell receptor (beta chain) is from a study of long-term antiretroviral therapy in people with HIV. Assay version v3.0 of immunoSEQ was used, and it was run at survey level. Sequencing was designed to cover roughly 40,000-55,000 T-cell genomes in each sample. This table comes from immunoSEQ multiplex PCR, and its TCRdb copy is limited to in-frame clones, with some not included. The table includes tens of thousands of clones, over 75% detected once. This clone was counted between two and nine times. The CDR3 has 12 residues. Germline V gives CDR1 GTSNPN, CDR2 SVGIG (reference sequence). V lost 4 bases and J lost 8, with 14 bases in between.

The rearrangement joins TRBV30 to TRBJ1-2, with D perhaps TRBD1 (5 bases). The TCR originated in a middle-aged woman with HIV. This specimen was unsorted PBMCs, taken 5 to 5.5 years after starting antiretroviral therapy. The CDR3 reads CAWKGGDRGYTF. The CDR3 nucleotides read TGTGCCTGGAAGGGTGGGGACCGCGGCTACACCTTC.